The 18 T cell receptor beta chains in this list originate from one sample, sequenced in a study of blood T cells in healthy people across ages. A J-beta primer mix and a sample-barcoded 5' primer were used in a second PCR of roughly 7 to 12 cycles. TCRdb re-derived calls from the 5' RACE reads in MiXCR, one entry per CDR3 protein. Of around 1.1 million distinct CDR3 sequences listed, approximately 38% were seen once; the top ten hold around 13%. Sample: blood. The receptors were gathered from a man aged 18-30 years in good health.

The genes are TRBV11-2 and TRBJ1-3; D unclear. The ends were cut back, 5 bases at V and 1 base at J, with 15 bases in the middle. The CDR3 consists of 16 residues. From germline, CDR1 is SGHAT and CDR2 FQNNGV. CDR3: CASSPISGPSGNTIYF. In DNA, the CDR3 is TGTGCCAGCAGCCCAATCTCAGGCCCATCTGGAAACACCATATATTTT.

This clonotype has more than one count but fewer than ten. The CDR3, as DNA: TGCAGCGTTTTGGGCGGGGAGGGGTCCGGCTACACCTTC. As protein: CSVLGGEGSGYTF. The J gene is TRBJ1-2, the V gene TRBV29-1; possibly TRBD1 for D (5 bases). This CDR3 has 13 residues. Germline CDR1 SQVTM, CDR2 ANQGSEA. Trimming took off 5 bases at V and 8 bases at J, with 18 bases between the two ends.

The J gene is TRBJ1-1, the V gene TRBV2; no clear D gene. V shed 1 base and J shed 1 base, with 10 bases lying between them. The CDR3 totals 15 residues. CDR1 and CDR2 (germline): SNHLY, FYNNEI. CDR3 amino acids: CASSEEHLGNTEAFF. The CDR3 nucleotides are TGTGCCAGCAGTGAAGAGCATTTGGGGAACACTGAAGCTTTCTTT.

This clonotype was counted at least ten times. The chain carries TRBV27 and TRBJ1-1; possibly TRBD1 for D (5 bases). The V gene's germline CDR1 is MNHEY and CDR2 SMNVEV (reference sequence). The CDR3 consists of 15 residues. V was shortened by 0 bases and J by 4 bases, with 12 bases between the two germline ends. In nucleotides, the CDR3 is TGTGCCAGCAGTTTATCCCCAGGGTTAGGCACTGAAGCTTTCTTT. Translation: CASSLSPGLGTEAFF.

In its sample, this clonotype was seen once. The V call is TRBV2, the J call TRBJ2-5; TRBD2 agrees at 8 bases. This CDR3 is built from 15 residues. From germline, CDR1 is SNHLY and CDR2 FYNNEI. V shed 8 bases, J shed 8 bases, and the junction held 16 bases outside the gene matches. The CDR3 is CASFYPGGSSDTQYF. The CDR3 DNA follows: TGTGCCAGCTTCTATCCGGGGGGGTCCTCGGACACCCAGTACTTC.

This chain links TRBV29-1 with TRBJ1-5; tentatively, D is TRBD1 (5 bases). V was trimmed by 4 bases and J by 9 bases, leaving 13 bases between them. Looked up from germline, CDR1 is SQVTM and CDR2 is ANQGSEA. The CDR3 loop spans 12 amino acids. CDR3: CSVGGPGMPQHF. CDR3 DNA sequence: TGCAGCGTTGGGGGACCCGGGATGCCCCAGCATTTT.

The J gene is TRBJ2-5, the V gene TRBV20-1, with D uncertain. Germline V gene data show CDR1 as DFQATT and CDR2 as SNEGSKA (reference sequence). This CDR3 is 12 amino acids long. With 6 bases removed from V and 2 bases from J, the gap between germline ends came to 10 bases. The DNA of the CDR3 is TGCAGTGCGACGGTCCAGCAAGAGACCCAGTACTTC. This gives the protein CSATVQQETQYF.

The sample holds a few counts of this clonotype. The chain is built from TRBV2 and TRBJ2-3; 7 nucleotides line up with TRBD2. Looked up from germline, CDR1 is SNHLY and CDR2 is FYNNEI. Germline trimming cut 4 bases from V and 0 bases from J; bases unmatched to any gene: 7. This CDR3 is built from 16 residues. The CDR3 DNA is TGTGCCAGCAGTGGTCGACTAGCCACTAGCACAGATACGCAGTATTTT. It yields the protein CASSGRLATSTDTQYF. The whole variable domain, remainder taken from reference TRBV2 and TRBJ2-3, is EPEVTQTPSHQVTQMGQEVILRCVPISNHLYFYWYRQILGQKVEFLVSFYNNEISEKSEIFDDQFSVERPDGSNFTLKIRSTKLEDSAMYFCASSGRLATSTDTQYFGPGTRLTVL.

In nucleotides, the CDR3 is TGTGCCAGCAGTTTAAACAGCATCGGCACTGAAGCTTTCTTT. This gives the protein CASSLNSIGTEAFF. The chain is built from TRBV12-3 or TRBV12-4 and TRBJ1-1; D ambiguous. V was trimmed by 2 bases and J by 4 bases, leaving 11 bases between them. There are 14 residues in the CDR3.

V is TRBV28 and J is TRBJ1-1, with a tentative D call TRBD1 (6 bases). The CDR3 totals 13 residues. CDR1 and CDR2 (germline): MDHEN, SYDVKM. V shed 8 bases and J shed 5 bases, with 15 bases lying between them. The CDR3 nucleotides are TGTGCCAGCCCGCCACCAGGGGCAACTGAAGCTTTCTTT. It codes for CASPPPGATEAFF.

This clonotype was counted between two and nine times. The chain has TRBV20-1 and TRBJ1-5; TRBD1 aligns across 7 bases. V was pared by 5 bases and J by 2 bases, with 6 bases of the junction left unmatched. This CDR3 is 14 amino acids long. Germline V lookup: CDR1 DFQATT, CDR2 SNEGSKA (reference sequence). CDR3 residues: CSALRGTGNQPQHF. CDR3 sequence (DNA): TGCAGTGCTCTCAGGGGGACGGGCAATCAGCCCCAGCATTTT.

V and J are TRBV29-1 and TRBJ1-1; no firm D call. Germline V CDR1 and CDR2: SQVTM, ANQGSEA. The V gene lost 0 bases and the J gene lost 5 bases, with 16 bases spanning the gap. The length of the CDR3 is 15 residues. In nucleotides, the CDR3 is TGCAGCGTTGAAGATTCCGAGATTAGCTTGACTGAAGCTTTCTTT. Amino acid sequence: CSVEDSEISLTEAFF.

Only a few counts were recorded for this clonotype. The rearrangement links TRBV12-3 or TRBV12-4 to TRBJ2-2; no clear D gene. The CDR3 has 14 residues. Deletions cut 2 bases from V and 5 bases from J, with 9 bases between. For the CDR3, the DNA is TGTGCCAGCAGTTTACGGACGTTGACCGGGGAGCTGTTTTTT. Protein: CASSLRTLTGELFF.

This clonotype was counted at least ten times. The chain couples TRBV5-1 to TRBJ2-5, with TRBD1 identical over 9 bases. J gave up 1 base and V 3 bases, and 4 bases lay outside the gene matches. This CDR3 is built from 15 residues. CDR1 and CDR2 (germline): SGHRS, YFSETQ. This CDR3 is CASSSGTGIQETQYF. The CDR3 coding sequence is TGCGCCAGCAGCTCAGGGACAGGGATCCAAGAGACCCAGTACTTC.

Regarding this clonotype: The germline gene is not matched at one end of the junction; a read error may be the cause. The CDR3: CTSSIEKSTDTQYF. DNA for the CDR3: TGTACCAGCAGCATAGAAAAAAGCACAGATACGCAGTATTTT. J is TRBJ2-3 and V is TRBV6-5; D gene unclear. Germline V gives CDR1 MNHEY, CDR2 SVGAGI. The CDR3 is made up of 14 amino acids.

The V gene is TRBV4-3, the J gene TRBJ1-1; 7 bases align to TRBD1. Trimming cost V 2 bases and J 4 bases; bases outside gene matches: 7. Germline CDR1 reads LGHNA; CDR2 reads YSLEER. The CDR3 consists of 15 residues. CDR3 loop: CASSQMRQGSTEAFF. The CDR3 DNA sequence: TGCGCCAGCAGCCAAATGAGACAGGGAAGCACTGAAGCTTTCTTT.

As for this clonotype: A much larger clone lies one base from this, so it may be a read error. The chain joins TRBV13 to TRBJ2-3; D perhaps matches TRBD2 (6 bases). The CDR3 consists of 16 residues. The V gene's germline CDR1 is PRHDT and CDR2 FYEKMQ (reference sequence). V lost 7 bases and J lost 2, with 19 bases in between. The CDR3 region is CASKSLGGEHTDTQYF. Written as DNA, the CDR3 is TGTGCCAGCAAATCTCTCGGAGGGGAGCACACAGATACGCAGTATTTT.

This clonotype was observed a handful of times. The rearrangement joins TRBV7-7 to TRBJ2-1; D gene uncertain. V was shortened by 6 bases and J by 5 bases, with 14 bases between the two germline ends. Germline CDR1 and CDR2: SSHAT and FNYEAQ (reference sequence). The CDR3 consists of 14 residues. CDR3: CASSEQVTNNEQFF. CDR3 in DNA: TGTGCCAGCAGTGAACAAGTTACCAACAATGAGCAGTTCTTC. The whole variable domain, filled in from reference TRBV7-7 and TRBJ2-1, reads GAGVSQSPRYKVTKRGQDVTLRCDPISSHATLYWYQQALGQGPEFLTYFNYEAQPDKSGLPSDRFSAERPEGSISTLTIQRTEQRDSAMYRCASSEQVTNNEQFFGPGTRLTVL.